Listed below are T cell receptor beta chains from one sample, sequenced in a study of blood T cell repertoires in COVID-19. Data came from immunoSEQ multiplex PCR; TCRdb stores just in-frame clones and leaves some out. The table has roughly 300,000 clones, 92% seen once. Sequences were obtained from PBMCs or T cells enriched from blood (not recorded which). All receptors derive from a woman aged 25 to 39 who had recovered from COVID-19. The CDR3 runs from the conserved cysteine through the conserved F or W. A D gene is named only where the DNA matches it firmly. Only part of the rows carry a size: once, few, many, or a class if the clone is expanded.

clone_size	v_call	j_call	d_call	cdr3_nt	cdr3_aa
NA	TRBV5-4	TRBJ2-1	TRBD1	TGTGCCAGCAGCCTCCGGGACAGGGGGCGGGAGCAGTTCTTC	CASSLRDRGREQFF
NA	TRBV6-5	TRBJ1-4	TRBD1	TGTGCCAGCAGTTACTCGCCGGGACAGCCTGAAAAACTGTTTTTT	CASSYSPGQPEKLFF
NA	TRBV28	TRBJ1-2	NA	TGTGCCAGCAGTTTAAAACAGGGATTCCATGGCTACACCTTC	CASSLKQGFHGYTF
NA	TRBV9	TRBJ2-2	NA	TGTGCCAGCAGCGTAGACCCAGACACCGGGGAGCTGTTTTTT	CASSVDPDTGELFF
NA	TRBV9	TRBJ2-6	NA	TGTGCCAGCAGCGCGAACCCAAATAGACAGTCCAACGTCCTGACTTTC	CASSANPNRQSNVLTF
NA	TRBV20-1	TRBJ1-1	NA	TGCAGTGCCAGTCGACAGGACACTGAAGCTTTCTTT	CSASRQDTEAFF
few	TRBV7-9	TRBJ2-7	NA	TGTGCCAGCAGCTCGGAGACTAGTACGGGCGAGCAGTACTTC	CASSSETSTGEQYF
once	TRBV6-5	TRBJ2-2	TRBD1	TGTGCCAGCACCACAGGGGCTAACACCGGGGAGCTGTTTTTT	CASTTGANTGELFF
NA	TRBV12-3/TRBV12-4	TRBJ2-1	NA	TGTGCCAGCAGCAAAGCCGGTTACGAGCAGTTCTTC	CASSKAGYEQFF
NA	TRBV5-1	TRBJ1-1	NA	TGCGCCAGCAGCTTATACTATGAAGCTTTCTTT	CASSLYYEAFF
NA	TRBV5-1	TRBJ1-1	TRBD1	TGCGCCAGCAGCTCCGGACAGGGGGAGGTTGAAGCTTTCTTT	CASSSGQGEVEAFF
NA	TRBV15	TRBJ2-7	TRBD1	TGTGCCACCAGCAGCGACAGGGGCTACGAGCAGTACTTC	CATSSDRGYEQYF
NA	TRBV28	TRBJ1-1	NA	TGTGCCAGCAGTCGGGGGGTAAACACTGAAGCTTTCTTT	CASSRGVNTEAFF
NA	TRBV29-1	TRBJ1-1	TRBD1	TGCAGCGTTGGACAGGGGGGAACTGAAGCTTTCTTT	CSVGQGGTEAFF
once	TRBV5-4	TRBJ2-3	TRBD2	TGTGCCAGCAGCTTTGGTGCGGGAGCCGGAGATACGCAGTATTTT	CASSFGAGAGDTQYF
NA	TRBV10-1	TRBJ1-1	NA	TGCGCCAGCAGTGAGTCTGGGGGCCGGGGCACTGAAGCTTTCTTT	CASSESGGRGTEAFF
NA	TRBV2	TRBJ1-2	NA	TGTGCCAGCAGTGGGATAGGGGTCTATGGCTACACCTTC	CASSGIGVYGYTF
NA	TRBV30	TRBJ1-4	NA	TGTGCCTGGAGCGCAGGAACAACTAATGAAAAACTGTTTTTT	CAWSAGTTNEKLFF
few	TRBV7-2	TRBJ1-2	TRBD1	TGTGCCAGCAGCGCCGGGACAGGTTATGGCTACACCTTC	CASSAGTGYGYTF
NA	TRBV5-4	TRBJ2-1	TRBD2	TGTGCCAGCAGCCCGGGGGGGAGCGGGAGCCCCCCCCAGCAGTTCTTC	CASSPGGSGSPPQQFF
NA	TRBV19	TRBJ2-5	TRBD1	TGTGCCAGTAGTATTCGGATGCAGGGGGCCCAAGAGACCCAGTACTTC	CASSIRMQGAQETQYF
NA	TRBV4-3	TRBJ2-1	TRBD2	TGCGCCAGCAGCCGAAAGGGGGGACTAGCGGGGATCAATGAGCAGTTCTTC	CASSRKGGLAGINEQFF
NA	TRBV10-3	TRBJ2-3	NA	TGTGCCACCGCGGGGGGACAGACCACAGATACGCAGTATTTT	CATAGGQTTDTQYF
NA	TRBV10-3	TRBJ2-5	TRBD2	TGTGCCATCACTCCACGGGAGGCGGGGACCCAGTACTTC	CAITPREAGTQYF
NA	TRBV11-1	TRBJ2-3	NA	TGTGCCAGCAGCTTTGGCCGTAACACAGATACGCAGTATTTT	CASSFGRNTDTQYF
few	TRBV3-1/TRBV3-2	TRBJ1-3	NA	TGTGCCAGCAGCCAAAACTACCAGGGTTATTTAGGAAACACCATATATTTT	CASSQNYQGYLGNTIYF
NA	TRBV12-3/TRBV12-4	TRBJ2-1	NA	TGTGCCAGCAGGGAGGACAATGAGCAGTTCTTC	CASREDNEQFF
NA	TRBV29-1	TRBJ2-1	NA	TGCAGCGTTGCATCAGGGGTGGGGGAGCAGTTCTTC	CSVASGVGEQFF
few	TRBV7-3	TRBJ2-1	TRBD2	TGTGCCAGCAGCCCCTGGGCGGGAGCCAATAGCTCCTACAATGAGCAGTTCTTC	CASSPWAGANSSYNEQFF
NA	TRBV15	TRBJ1-2	NA	TGTGCCACCAGCAGAGATTCGTCAAGGGGCGGCTACACCTTC	CATSRDSSRGGYTF
NA	TRBV7-2	TRBJ1-4	TRBD1	TGTGCCAGCAGCTCCTCAGGGGGTTCGCGGGAAAAACTGTTTTTT	CASSSSGGSREKLFF
NA	TRBV4-1	TRBJ1-1	NA	TGCGCCAGCAGCCAAATGTTTTTGGCGGTGAACACTGAAGCTTTCTTT	CASSQMFLAVNTEAFF
NA	TRBV11-3	TRBJ2-5	TRBD1	TGTGCCAGCAGCCCTTTAAGGGGGCCTAGGGACGAACTTAAAGAGACCCAGTACTTC	CASSPLRGPRDELKETQYF
once	TRBV5-1	TRBJ2-5	NA	TGCGCCAGCAGCTTGTTGTCAGAAGAGACCCAGTACTTC	CASSLLSEETQYF
NA	TRBV5-8	TRBJ1-6	NA	TGTGCCAGCAGCTTCCCGTGGAGGACCCTCCACTTT	CASSFPWRTLHF
NA	TRBV9	TRBJ1-1	NA	TGTGCCAGCAGCGTCTCACCCACCACGGGCACTGAAGCTTTCTTT	CASSVSPTTGTEAFF
NA	TRBV5-1	TRBJ1-2	NA	TGCGCCAGCAGCCCCACGACAGCAAGCTATGGTAGCTACACCTTC	CASSPTTASYGSYTF